A selection of T cell receptor beta chains follows, all from one sample in a study of shared clonotypes between healthy human individuals. The assay was immunoSEQ multiplex PCR, and TCRdb's table has in-frame clones only and misses some. This repertoire shows 1,400,000 or so clones, approximately 98.5% found once; its top ten account for roughly 0.36%. The sequenced sample consisted of naive CD4+ T cells sorted from blood. The receptors stem from a man aged 25 to 40 in good health. Each CDR3 is given with its conserved first and last residue. The D gene is left open where the match is weak. Only part of the rows carry a size: once, few, many, or a class if the clone is expanded.

v_gene	j_gene	d_gene	abundance	CDR3aa	CDR3nt
TRBV18	TRBJ1-4	TRBD1	-	CASSDRGPRTNEKLFF	TGTGCCAGCAGCGACAGGGGCCCACGAACTAATGAAAAACTGTTTTTT
TRBV18	TRBJ2-3	TRBD2	-	CASSRGSGSTDTQYF	TGTGCCAGCTCACGGGGTAGCGGGAGCACAGATACGCAGTATTTT
TRBV28	TRBJ1-1	TRBD1	-	CASRRTGTVNTEAFF	TGTGCCAGCAGGAGAACCGGGACAGTGAACACTGAAGCTTTCTTT
TRBV6-1	TRBJ2-1	TRBD2	once	CASLLTSGRAGQFF	TGTGCCAGCCTACTGACTAGCGGGAGGGCCGGGCAGTTCTTC
TRBV5-1	TRBJ2-3	TRBD2	-	CASSPEGLAGQNTQYF	TGCGCCAGCAGCCCGGAGGGGCTAGCGGGACAAAATACGCAGTATTTT
TRBV20-1	TRBJ1-4	-	-	CSATNEKLFF	TGCAGTGCTACCAATGAAAAACTGTTTTTT
TRBV5-5	TRBJ2-5	-	-	CASSIRQEQETQYF	TGTGCCAGCAGCATTCGACAGGAACAAGAGACCCAGTACTTC
TRBV19	TRBJ2-3	-	-	CASSASVSTDTQYF	TGTGCCAGTAGTGCTAGCGTAAGCACAGATACGCAGTATTTT
TRBV6-1	TRBJ2-1	TRBD1	-	CASSETGEKGDDYNEQFF	TGTGCCAGCAGTGAGACAGGGGAAAAGGGGGACGACTACAATGAGCAGTTCTTC
TRBV15	TRBJ2-5	-	-	CATSSQTRGKETQYF	TGTGCCACCAGCAGCCAAACTAGGGGAAAAGAGACCCAGTACTTC